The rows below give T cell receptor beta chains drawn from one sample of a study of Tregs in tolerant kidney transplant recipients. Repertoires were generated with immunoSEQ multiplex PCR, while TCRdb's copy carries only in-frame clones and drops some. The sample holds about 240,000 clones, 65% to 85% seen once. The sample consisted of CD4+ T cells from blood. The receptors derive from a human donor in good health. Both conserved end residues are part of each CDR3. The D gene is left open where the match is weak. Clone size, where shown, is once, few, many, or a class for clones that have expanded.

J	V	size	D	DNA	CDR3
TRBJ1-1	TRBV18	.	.	TGTGCCAGCTCACCACCAGCGGGACGGAGGAACACTGAAGCTTTCTTT	CASSPPAGRRNTEAFF
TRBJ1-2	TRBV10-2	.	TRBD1	TGCGCCAGCAGTGTGGGGACAGGGAGAGGCTATGGCTACACCTTC	CASSVGTGRGYGYTF
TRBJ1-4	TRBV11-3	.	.	TGTGCCAGCAGCCGGGGGGCTAGGCACAATGAAAAACTGTTTTTT	CASSRGARHNEKLFF
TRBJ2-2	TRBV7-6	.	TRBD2	TGTGCCATTTCCGGGACTAGCAGAGCCGGGGAGCTGTTTTTT	CAISGTSRAGELFF
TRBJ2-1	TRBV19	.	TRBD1	TGTGCCAGTAGTAGGGGACAGCTTCAGTTCTTC	CASSRGQLQFF
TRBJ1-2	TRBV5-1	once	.	TGCGCCAGCAGCTTAGGTGCGGTTGGCTATGGCTACACCTTC	CASSLGAVGYGYTF
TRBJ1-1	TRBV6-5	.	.	TGTGCCAGCAGTTACCCCGGGGGGGCGCAGGCTTTCTTT	CASSYPGGAQAFF
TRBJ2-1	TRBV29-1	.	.	TGCAGCGCCGCCGTGGGGTTCTTC	CSAAVGFF
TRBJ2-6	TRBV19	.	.	TGTGCCAGTAGTTCACTACACGGGCGATGGACTGGGGCCAACGTCCTGACTTTC	CASSSLHGRWTGANVLTF
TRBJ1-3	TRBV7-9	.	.	TGTGCCAGCAGCTTACAAGGGTCTGGAAACACCATATATTTT	CASSLQGSGNTIYF
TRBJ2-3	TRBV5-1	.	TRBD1	TGCGCCAGCAGCTTGGTCGGGACAGGGGAGGTAGATACGCAGTATTTT	CASSLVGTGEVDTQYF
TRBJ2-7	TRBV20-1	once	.	TGCAGTGCAGGAAGGTATGGGGAGCAGTACTTC	CSAGRYGEQYF
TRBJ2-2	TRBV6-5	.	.	TGTGCCAGCAGGGAGTACTCAGGGACCGGGGAGCTGTTTTTT	CASREYSGTGELFF
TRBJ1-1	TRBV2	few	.	TGTGCCAGCAGTGGCTACACTGAAGCTTTCTTT	CASSGYTEAFF
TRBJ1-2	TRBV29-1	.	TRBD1	TGCAGCGTTGGGGACAGGCGCCCAGGGGCTAACTATGGCTACACCTTC	CSVGDRRPGANYGYTF
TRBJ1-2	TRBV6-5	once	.	TGTGCCAGCAGTTACAGCTCCCGTTTCTCGACCTTC	CASSYSSRFSTF
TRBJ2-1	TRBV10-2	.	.	TGCGCCAGCAGAAGGACGGGTCTCCCCTCCGATGAGCAGTTCTTC	CASRRTGLPSDEQFF
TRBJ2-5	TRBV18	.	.	TGTGCCAGCTCACCTTCGGGGCTCGGCCAAGAGACCCAGTACTTC	CASSPSGLGQETQYF
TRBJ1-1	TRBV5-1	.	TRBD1	TGCGCCAGCAGCTTGTTCCCCGGGACAGGGGGCTTCGGCACTGAAGCTTTCTTT	CASSLFPGTGGFGTEAFF
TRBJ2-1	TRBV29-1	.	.	TGCAGCGTTGAAACGCCCAGCGGGCCGGACAATGAGCAGTTCTTC	CSVETPSGPDNEQFF
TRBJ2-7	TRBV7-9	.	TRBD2	TGTGCCAGCAGCTTTAGGACGGGGGGGCGACCCTACGAGCAGTACTTC	CASSFRTGGRPYEQYF
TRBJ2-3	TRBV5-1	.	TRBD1	TGCGCCAGCAGCTTGGGGACAGGGCCGGGCACAGATACGCAGTATTTT	CASSLGTGPGTDTQYF